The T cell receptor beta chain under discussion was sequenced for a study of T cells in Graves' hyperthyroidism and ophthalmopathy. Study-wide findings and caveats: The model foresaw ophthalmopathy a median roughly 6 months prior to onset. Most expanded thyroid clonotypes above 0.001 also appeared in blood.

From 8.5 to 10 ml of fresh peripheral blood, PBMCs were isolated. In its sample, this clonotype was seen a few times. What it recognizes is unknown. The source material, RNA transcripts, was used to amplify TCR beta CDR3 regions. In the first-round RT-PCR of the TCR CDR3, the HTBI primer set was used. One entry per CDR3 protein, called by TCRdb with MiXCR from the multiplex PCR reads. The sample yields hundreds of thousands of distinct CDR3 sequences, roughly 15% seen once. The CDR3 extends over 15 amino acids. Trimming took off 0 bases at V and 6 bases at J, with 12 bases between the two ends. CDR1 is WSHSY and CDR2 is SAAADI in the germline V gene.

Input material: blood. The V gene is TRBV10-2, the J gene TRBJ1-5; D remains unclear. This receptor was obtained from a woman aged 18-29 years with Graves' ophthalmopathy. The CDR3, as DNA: TGCGCCAGCAGTGAGTCGAGGTTCCGGAGTCAGCCCCAGCATTTT. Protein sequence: CASSESRFRSQPQHF.